A selection of T cell receptor beta chains follows, all from one sample in a study of Tregs in tolerant kidney transplant recipients. Sequenced by immunoSEQ multiplex PCR; TCRdb stores in-frame clones only, minus some. The sample yields about 100,000 clones, more than 85% seen once. Material: CD4+ T cells from blood (PBMCs), obtained 12 months after the transplant. The receptor source for this set is a human patient who received a combined kidney and bone marrow transplant. Some T cells may have originated in the graft donor. Each CDR3 is given with its conserved first and last residue. The D gene is left open where the match is weak.

. TRBV19 CASSIRETQYF
. TRBV9 CASSVSGVGTGELFF
. TRBV13 CASSSRYLGSSGNTIYF
TRBD1 TRBV6-6 CASSYGSGTENFEAFF
TRBD1 TRBV7-8 CASSLVGGTGGYNEQFF
TRBD2 TRBV4-1 CASSLGLAGGGGEETQYF
TRBD2 TRBV7-3 CASSASGTSGYNEQFF
. TRBV15 CATSRALLRENTGELFF
TRBD1 TRBV5-4 CASSPRQGGTEAFF
TRBD2 TRBV5-1 CASSLYRPGGGEQYF
. TRBV5-1 CASSIGQIQETQYF
TRBD2 TRBV4-3 CASSQDIPAGGREQYF
. TRBV5-6 CASSLGARTYEQYF
. TRBV9 CASSVETATSYEQYF
TRBD2 TRBV14 CASNRYGGGNEQFF
. TRBV9 CASSPGVSAPYEQYF
. TRBV4-2 CASSQDTAQVTLYGYTF
. TRBV7-2 CASSSIQFSYEQYF
. TRBV19 CASSMGTITNYGYTF
TRBD1 TRBV29-1 CSVVSGTVNSGANVLTF
. TRBV11-1 CASSLAFPPGNGYTF
. TRBV4-1 CASSLEGASNQPQHF
TRBD1 TRBV4-3 CASSQTGATEAFF
. TRBV19 CASSIVGRPYEQYF
TRBD2 TRBV5-1 CASSLDGTSGINEQFF
. TRBV28 CASSSGDWSYTF
TRBD2 TRBV9 CASSVDTSGKGETQYF
TRBD1 TRBV6-6 CATGGSTDTQYF
. TRBV28 CASSKTGKNWGSPLHF
TRBD1 TRBV15 CATSRDRDRESNQPQHF
. TRBV7-3 CASSIGVSGANVLTF
. TRBV2 CATQFMSGDEQYF
. TRBV19 CASSMIARETQYF
. TRBV14 CASSQGRDVQHF
. TRBV18 CASFHSGANVLTF
TRBD2 TRBV14 CASSRTSGRYNEQFF
TRBD1 TRBV18 CASSPGTDNYGYTF
TRBD2 TRBV7-3 CASSLTGLAGEINEQFF
TRBD2 TRBV29-1 CSVGLAAEQYF
TRBD2 TRBV11-3 CASSLGTSFKEGDTQYF
TRBD2 TRBV19 CASNPTSVTGELFF
TRBD2 TRBV27 CASSPRTSGTGELFF
. TRBV5-1 CASSLQAGSGYTF
. TRBV28 CASSLRDQPQHF
. TRBV7-9 CASSLGGEAYTEAFF
TRBD2 TRBV18 CASRTSGRAAGGNEQFF
. TRBV14 CASSQGLAPSTDTQYF